This TCR beta chain was captured by sequencing in a study of beta chain features in type 1 diabetes. Overall study results and limits: In the patient group, naive, central memory and Treg TCRB repertoires seemed more alike than in the healthy donor group.

The CDR3 is 13 residues long. The V and J ends lost 11 bases and 0 bases respectively, with 13 bases between them. Germline CDR1 reads LNHDA; CDR2 reads SQIVND (reference sequence). Comment on this clone: Its matching antigen is unknown.

Expressed TCRB transcripts were sequenced because the entire RNA isolate underwent reverse transcription. Naive, central memory and regulatory T cell samples averaged around 3.8 million reads. This table comes from immunoSEQ multiplex PCR, and its TCRdb copy is limited to in-frame clones, with some not included. The sample contains under 300,000 clones, 8% of which appear only once. The sequencing input was central memory CD4+ T cells from blood. The TCR originated in a woman between 18 and 29 years old in good health. V and J are TRBV19 and TRBJ2-5; TRBD2 might be the D (5 bases). CDR3 region: CAVARAYQETQYF. CDR3 coding DNA: TGTGCCGTTGCGCGGGCGTACCAAGAGACCCAGTACTTC.